Following are 23 T cell receptor beta chains from one sample sequenced in a study of blood T cell repertoires in COVID-19. This table comes from immunoSEQ multiplex PCR, and its TCRdb copy is limited to in-frame clones, with some not included. The repertoire includes 70,000 to 90,000 clones, about 88% of them detected once, and over 35% sits in the top ten. The sequencing sample was made of peripheral blood. Receptors originate from a human donor in a cohort sampled during active COVID-19.

This clone was detected once. The chain joins TRBV9 to TRBJ1-3, with 7 bases aligning to TRBD1. The CDR3 is 14 residues long. With V trimmed by 4 bases and J by 4 bases, 5 bases remained unmatched. CDR1 is SGDLS, CDR2 YYNGEE, per germline. CDR3 bases: TGTGCCAGCAGCCCCCGGACAGGCGGAAACACCATATATTTT. Translation gives CASSPRTGGNTIYF.

The chain combines TRBV25-1 with TRBJ2-1; 12 bases are a match to TRBD1. This CDR3 region has 18 residues. J was trimmed by 4 bases and V by 3 bases; bases with no gene match: 10. The germline V gene encodes CDR1 MGHDK and CDR2 SYGVNS. The CDR3 spells CASSDPGTGGSEYNEQFF. The CDR3 nucleotides are TGTGCCAGCAGTGATCCCGGGACAGGGGGCTCAGAGTACAATGAGCAGTTCTTC.

This clone was seen once. V is TRBV4-2 and J is TRBJ2-3; TRBD2 is a possible D gene (7 bases). This CDR3 region has 15 residues. Deletions cut 0 bases from V and 6 bases from J, with 13 bases between. Per germline, CDR1 LGHNA and CDR2 YNFKEQ. In nucleotides, the CDR3 is TGTGCCAGCAGCCAAGAGGGAGGGGGGCTGGATACGCAGTATTTT. This sequence encodes CASSQEGGGLDTQYF.

This clone was seen a single time. V and J are TRBV5-4 and TRBJ2-7; possibly TRBD1 for D (5 bases). This CDR3 contains 14 residues. V lost 0 bases and J 5 bases, leaving 12 bases between the germline ends. Germline assignment: CDR1 SGHNT and CDR2 YYREEE (reference sequence). CDR3 DNA sequence: TGTGCCAGCAGCTTGGGGGGCAGAACTAACGAGCAGTACTTC. Its protein is CASSLGGRTNEQYF.

This clone showed up just once. This chain connects TRBV7-2 to TRBJ1-2; perhaps TRBD1 as D (6 bases). The CDR3 spans 15 residues. CDR1 and CDR2 (germline): SGHTA, FQGNSA. Trimming took off 4 bases at V and 2 bases at J, with 14 bases between the two ends. The DNA for the CDR3 is TGTGCCAGCAGCTCGTTGGGGGCAGAAAACTATGGCTACACCTTC. This encodes CASSSLGAENYGYTF.

This chain links TRBV6-2 or TRBV6-3 with TRBJ2-1; 8 bases match TRBD2. J lost 7 bases, V lost 2 bases, and 7 bases had no gene match. The CDR3 has 15 residues. Germline CDR1 reads MNHEY; CDR2 reads SVGEGT. The CDR3 coding sequence is TGTGCCAGCAGTTACAGCGGGGGAAGGGGTAATGAGCAGTTCTTC. It yields the protein CASSYSGGRGNEQFF.

V gene TRBV19 combines with J gene TRBJ1-2; 9 bases align to TRBD1. Looked up from germline, CDR1 is LNHDA and CDR2 is SQIVND (reference sequence). The V and J ends lost 10 bases and 5 bases, in that order; junction bases with no gene match: 11. The CDR3 covers 14 residues. CDR3 region: CATTGQGMWYGYTF. The CDR3 nucleotides are TGTGCCACCACAGGACAGGGGATGTGGTATGGCTACACCTTC.

V gene TRBV2 combines with J gene TRBJ2-1; TRBD2 matches at 11 bases. Germline assignment: CDR1 SNHLY and CDR2 FYNNEI. Trimming removed 6 bases from V and 4 bases from J; junction bases left unmatched: 5. The CDR3 contains 15 residues. The CDR3: CASSDGTSGYNEQFF. As DNA, the CDR3 is TGTGCCAGCAGCGATGGGACTAGCGGATACAATGAGCAGTTCTTC.

This chain uses TRBV6-5 with TRBJ1-6; unclear D gene. The V and J ends lost 4 bases and 7 bases respectively, with 8 bases between them. The CDR3 contains 13 residues. Germline lookup yields CDR1 MNHEY and CDR2 SVGAGI. CDR3 DNA: TGTGCCAGCAGTTTTGAGCAAAATTCACCCCTCCACTTT. Translating gives CASSFEQNSPLHF.

This chain joins TRBV14 and TRBJ2-1; tentatively, D is TRBD2 (5 bases). V gave up 3 bases and J gave up 9 bases, with 12 bases separating them. Germline V gene sequence: CDR1 SGHDN, CDR2 FVKESK. This CDR3 contains 13 residues. CDR3 in DNA: TGTGCCAGCAGCCATCCGAGGGCCCTTGAGCAGTTCTTC. Amino acid sequence: CASSHPRALEQFF.

This chain joins TRBV9 and TRBJ2-3; 13 bases match TRBD2. V lost 2 bases to trimming and J lost 4 bases; unmatched junction nucleotides: 7. CDR3 length equals 17 residues. Germline-derived CDR1 and CDR2 are SGDLS and YYNGEE. The CDR3 DNA reads as TGTGCCAGCAGCGTGGGGGGACTAGCGGGAACCCCAGATACGCAGTATTTT. Protein: CASSVGGLAGTPDTQYF.

In this sample, this clone turned up once. The DNA of the CDR3 is TGTGCCAGCAGTGCGGGACTAGCCGCCTACGAGCAGTACTTC. Translated, it gives CASSAGLAAYEQYF. The chain uses TRBV2 and TRBJ2-7, with 9 bases identical to TRBD2. V was clipped by 4 bases and J by 2 bases; unmatched bases: 3. Germline V gene sequence: CDR1 SNHLY, CDR2 FYNNEI. The CDR3 totals 14 residues.

The CDR3 is CASSPLAEETQYF. The CDR3, as DNA: TGTGCCAGCAGCCCACTAGCTGAAGAGACCCAGTACTTC. The chain links TRBV2 to TRBJ2-5, with a weak D call TRBD2 (6 bases). Germline CDR1 SNHLY, CDR2 FYNNEI. The V end lost 6 bases, the J end lost 3 bases, and 11 bases lay between the germline ends. This CDR3 spans 13 amino acids.

This CDR3 is CASSPQDQYNEQFF. CDR3 coding DNA: TGCGCCAGCAGCCCACAGGACCAGTACAATGAGCAGTTCTTC. The chain combines TRBV4-3 with TRBJ2-1, with D possibly being TRBD1 (5 bases). The CDR3 covers 14 residues. V lost 4 bases, J lost 4 bases, and 11 bases lay in between. Germline V gives CDR1 LGHNA, CDR2 YSLEER.

This clone was picked up one time. The chain couples TRBV2 to TRBJ2-2; the D gene is possibly TRBD1 (6 bases). Germline CDR1 and CDR2: SNHLY and FYNNEI. The CDR3 extends over 14 amino acids. Trimming pared 8 bases from V and 1 base from J, leaving 11 bases between. In DNA form, the CDR3 reads TGTGCCAGCTCACGGACAGTGAACACCGGGGAGCTGTTTTTT. Its translation is CASSRTVNTGELFF.

This chain links TRBV4-3 with TRBJ1-2; TRBD1 might be the D (5 bases). The CDR3 runs 15 residues. In germline, CDR1 is LGHNA, CDR2 YSLEER. V dropped 1 base and J dropped 4 bases, with 13 bases sitting between them. In DNA, the CDR3 is TGCGCCAGCAGCCAAGTAATACAGGCGGCCTATGGCTACACCTTC. Encoded protein: CASSQVIQAAYGYTF.

About this clone: Other DNA sequences within the sample encode an identical CDR3. The chain links TRBV18 to TRBJ2-5; D possibly corresponds to TRBD2 (6 bases). The CDR3 is 13 amino acids. CDR1 and CDR2 from the germline V gene are KGHSH and LQKENI. Trimming took 2 bases from V and 5 from J, leaving 9 bases between them. The CDR3: CASSPGTGETQYF. The CDR3 DNA is TGTGCCAGCTCACCAGGGACTGGGGAGACCCAGTACTTC.

V gene TRBV9 combines with J gene TRBJ1-4, with 11 nucleotides matching TRBD1. The CDR3 runs to 15 residues. The germline V gene encodes CDR1 SGDLS and CDR2 YYNGEE. V shed 4 bases, J shed 7 bases, and the junction held 6 bases outside the gene matches. CDR3 coding DNA: TGTGCCAGCAGCCCCCGGACAGGGGGCGGTGAAAAACTGTTTTTT. Amino acid sequence: CASSPRTGGGEKLFF.

The rearrangement uses TRBV5-5 and TRBJ1-6, with 9 bases lining up with TRBD1. Germline loops: CDR1 SGHKS, CDR2 YYEKEE (reference sequence). CDR3 length equals 15 residues. The V segment lost 4 bases and the J segment 8 bases; nucleotides outside the gene matches: 7. DNA for the CDR3: TGTGCCAGCAGCCAAGACAGGGGGATTTATTCACCCCTCCACTTT. Encoded protein: CASSQDRGIYSPLHF.

This sequence joins TRBV9 and TRBJ2-5; TRBD2 matches at 9 bases. This CDR3 contains 16 residues. Trimming took 0 bases from V and 5 from J; bases not matched to a gene: 8. The germline CDR1 and CDR2 sequences are SGDLS and YYNGEE. The CDR3, as DNA: TGTGCCAGCAGCGTAGACCCTAGCGGGATAGGGGAGACCCAGTACTTC. Translation: CASSVDPSGIGETQYF.

The CDR3 sequence: CASSLDRASSGYEQYF. The CDR3 DNA follows: TGTGCCAGCAGCTTGGACCGGGCCTCTAGCGGGTACGAGCAGTACTTC. The chain links TRBV5-4 to TRBJ2-7; TRBD2 agrees at 8 bases. V lost 0 bases to trimming and J lost 4 bases; unmatched junction nucleotides: 9. The CDR3 consists of 16 residues. CDR1 and CDR2 (germline): SGHNT, YYREEE (reference sequence).

The genes are TRBV6-1 and TRBJ2-3; D may be TRBD2 (5 bases). Trimming took 0 bases from V and 6 from J, leaving 7 bases between them. This CDR3 spans 13 amino acids. Germline values: CDR1 MNHNS, CDR2 SASEGT. CDR3 in DNA: TGTGCCAGCAGTGAAGCTAGGAGGGATACGCAGTATTTT. Encoded protein: CASSEARRDTQYF.

The V call is TRBV11-1, the J call TRBJ2-3; D may be TRBD2 (6 bases). V lost 4 bases and J 3 bases, leaving 8 bases between the germline ends. The CDR3 totals 13 residues. Germline CDR1 and CDR2: SGHAT and FQDESV (reference sequence). This CDR3 is CASSYGGTDTQYF. The CDR3 DNA reads as TGTGCCAGCAGCTACGGGGGAACAGATACGCAGTATTTT.